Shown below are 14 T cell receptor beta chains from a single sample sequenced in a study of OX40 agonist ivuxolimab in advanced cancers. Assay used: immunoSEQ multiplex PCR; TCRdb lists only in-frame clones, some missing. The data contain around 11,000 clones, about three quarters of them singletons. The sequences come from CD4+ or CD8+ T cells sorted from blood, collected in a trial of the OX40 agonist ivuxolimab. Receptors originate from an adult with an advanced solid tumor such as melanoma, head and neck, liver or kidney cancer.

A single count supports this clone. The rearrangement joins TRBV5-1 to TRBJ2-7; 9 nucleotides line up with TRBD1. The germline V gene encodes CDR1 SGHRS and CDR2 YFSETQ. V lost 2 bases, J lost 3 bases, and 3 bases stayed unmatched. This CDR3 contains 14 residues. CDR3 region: CASSFGTGIYEQYF. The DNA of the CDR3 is TGCGCCAGCAGCTTCGGGACAGGGATCTACGAGCAGTACTTC.

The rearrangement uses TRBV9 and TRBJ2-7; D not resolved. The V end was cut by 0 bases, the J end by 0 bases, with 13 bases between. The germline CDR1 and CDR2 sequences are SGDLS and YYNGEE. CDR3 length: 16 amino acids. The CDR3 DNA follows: TGTGCCAGCAGCGTAGACCCGGCGGACGGCTCCTACGAGCAGTACTTC. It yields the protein CASSVDPADGSYEQYF.

This chain's CDR3 is CASSWRRGVTDTQYF. CDR3 bases: TGTGCCAGCAGCTGGCGGCGGGGGGTAACAGATACGCAGTATTTT. The genes are TRBV7-9 and TRBJ2-3; TRBD2 aligns across 8 bases. J was trimmed by 3 bases and V by 4 bases; bases with no gene match: 6. From germline, CDR1 is SEHNR and CDR2 FQNEAQ (reference sequence). The CDR3 runs 15 residues.

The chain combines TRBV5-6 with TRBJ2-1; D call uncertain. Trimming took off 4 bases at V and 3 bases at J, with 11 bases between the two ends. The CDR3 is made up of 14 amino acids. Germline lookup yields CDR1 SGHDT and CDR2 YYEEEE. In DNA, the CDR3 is TGTGCCAGCAGCAGATACATGGACTACAATGAGCAGTTCTTC. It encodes CASSRYMDYNEQFF.

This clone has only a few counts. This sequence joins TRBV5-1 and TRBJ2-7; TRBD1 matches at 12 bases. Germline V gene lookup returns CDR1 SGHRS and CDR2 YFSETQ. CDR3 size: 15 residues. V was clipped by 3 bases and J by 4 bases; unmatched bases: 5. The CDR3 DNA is TGCGCCAGCAGCTACGGGACAGGGGGCCAATACGAGCAGTACTTC. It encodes CASSYGTGGQYEQYF.

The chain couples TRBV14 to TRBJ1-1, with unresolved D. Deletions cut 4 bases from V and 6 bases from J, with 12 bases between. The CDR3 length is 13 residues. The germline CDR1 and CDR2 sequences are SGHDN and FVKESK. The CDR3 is CASSPLMSSEAFF. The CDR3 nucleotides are TGTGCCAGCAGCCCTTTAATGAGCTCTGAAGCTTTCTTT. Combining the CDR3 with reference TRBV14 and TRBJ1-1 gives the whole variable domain EAGVTQFPSHSVIEKGQTVTLRCDPISGHDNLYWYRRVMGKEIKFLLHFVKESKQDESGMPNNRFLAERTGGTYSTLKVQPAELEDSGVYFCASSPLMSSEAFFGQGTRLTVV.

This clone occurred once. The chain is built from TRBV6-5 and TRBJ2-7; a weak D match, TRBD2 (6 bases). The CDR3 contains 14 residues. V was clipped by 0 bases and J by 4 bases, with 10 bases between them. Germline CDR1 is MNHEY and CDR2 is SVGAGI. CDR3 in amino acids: CASSYSSSVYEQYF. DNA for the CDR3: TGTGCCAGCAGTTACTCATCTAGCGTGTACGAGCAGTACTTC.

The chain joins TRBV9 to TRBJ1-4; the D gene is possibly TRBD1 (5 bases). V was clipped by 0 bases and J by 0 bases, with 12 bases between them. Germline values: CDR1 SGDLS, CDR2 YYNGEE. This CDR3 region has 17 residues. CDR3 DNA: TGTGCCAGCAGCGTAGAAGGGTGGGGCACAACTAATGAAAAACTGTTTTTT. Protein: CASSVEGWGTTNEKLFF.

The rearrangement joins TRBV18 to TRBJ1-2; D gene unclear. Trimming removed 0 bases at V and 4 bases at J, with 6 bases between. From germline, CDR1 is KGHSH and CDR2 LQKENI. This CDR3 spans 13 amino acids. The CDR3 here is CASSPPEGYGYTF. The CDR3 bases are TGTGCCAGCTCACCACCAGAAGGCTATGGCTACACCTTC.

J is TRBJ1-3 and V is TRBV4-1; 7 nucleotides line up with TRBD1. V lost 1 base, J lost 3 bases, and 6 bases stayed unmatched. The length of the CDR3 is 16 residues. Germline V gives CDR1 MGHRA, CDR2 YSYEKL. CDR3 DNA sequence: TGCGCCAGCAGCCAAGTCAAGGGGGCGTTTGGAAACACCATATATTTT. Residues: CASSQVKGAFGNTIYF.

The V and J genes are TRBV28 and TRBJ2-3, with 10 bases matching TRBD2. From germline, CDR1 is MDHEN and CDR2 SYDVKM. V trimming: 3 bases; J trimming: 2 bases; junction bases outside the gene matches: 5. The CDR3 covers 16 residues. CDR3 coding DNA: TGTGCCAGCAGTTTCGTAGCGGGAGGTAACACAGATACGCAGTATTTT. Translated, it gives CASSFVAGGNTDTQYF. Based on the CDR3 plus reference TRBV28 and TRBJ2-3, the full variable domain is DVKVTQSSRYLVKRTGEKVFLECVQDMDHENMFWYRQDPGLGLRLIYFSYDVKMKEKGDIPEGYSVSREKKERFSLILESASTNQTSMYLCASSFVAGGNTDTQYFGPGTRLTVL.

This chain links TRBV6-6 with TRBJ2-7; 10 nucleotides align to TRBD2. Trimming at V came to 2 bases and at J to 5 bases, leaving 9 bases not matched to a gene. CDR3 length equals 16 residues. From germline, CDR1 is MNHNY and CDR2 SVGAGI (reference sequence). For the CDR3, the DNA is TGTGCCAGCAGTTACCCTCTAGCGGGAGTAAATAACGAGCAGTACTTC. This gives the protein CASSYPLAGVNNEQYF.

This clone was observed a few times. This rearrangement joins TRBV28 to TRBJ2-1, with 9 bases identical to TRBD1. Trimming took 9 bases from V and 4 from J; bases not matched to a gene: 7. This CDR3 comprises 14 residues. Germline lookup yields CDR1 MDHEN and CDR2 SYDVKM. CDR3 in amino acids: CASEGQGSYNEQFF. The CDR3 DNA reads TGTGCCAGTGAGGGACAGGGTTCTTACAATGAGCAGTTCTTC.

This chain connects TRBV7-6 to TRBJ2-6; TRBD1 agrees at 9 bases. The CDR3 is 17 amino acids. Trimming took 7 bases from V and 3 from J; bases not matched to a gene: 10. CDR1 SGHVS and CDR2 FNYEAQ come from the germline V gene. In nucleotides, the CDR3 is TGTGCCAGCACGGAAGACAGGGGGGCGAGTGGGGCCAACGTCCTGACTTTC. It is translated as CASTEDRGASGANVLTF.